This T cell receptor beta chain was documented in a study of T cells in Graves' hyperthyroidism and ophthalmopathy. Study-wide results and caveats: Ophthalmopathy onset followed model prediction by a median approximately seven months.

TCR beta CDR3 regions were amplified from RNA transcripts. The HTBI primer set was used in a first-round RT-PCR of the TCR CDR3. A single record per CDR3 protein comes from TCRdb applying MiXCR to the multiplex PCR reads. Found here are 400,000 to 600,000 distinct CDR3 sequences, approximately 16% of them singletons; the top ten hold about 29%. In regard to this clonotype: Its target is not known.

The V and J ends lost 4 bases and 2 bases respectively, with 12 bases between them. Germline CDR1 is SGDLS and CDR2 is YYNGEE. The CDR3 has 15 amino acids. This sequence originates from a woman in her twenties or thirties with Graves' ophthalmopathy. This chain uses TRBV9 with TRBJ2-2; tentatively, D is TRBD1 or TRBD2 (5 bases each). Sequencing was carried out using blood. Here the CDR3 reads CASSLGTPNTGELFF. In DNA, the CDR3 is TGTGCCAGCAGCCTTGGGACGCCTAACACCGGGGAGCTGTTTTTT.